This entry concerns a single T cell receptor beta chain. Its antigen is unknown. The data belong to a study of PD-1 blockade in mismatch repair-deficient tumors. For the study at large: All were previously treated, progressing patients with about 11 mismatch repair-deficient cancer types. The study, taken as a whole, reports: After pembrolizumab, tumor-resident clones rose rapidly, then generally contracted before radiologic responses.

Method: immunoSEQ multiplex PCR; TCRdb's copy keeps in-frame clones and lacks some. The data show about 63,000 clones, about 91% seen once. Three pembrolizumab responders had their TCRs sequenced. The CDR3 runs to 13 residues. The germline V gene has CDR1 SGHRS and CDR2 YFSETQ. V was clipped by 4 bases and J by 10 bases, with 15 bases between them. The rearrangement joins TRBV5-1 to TRBJ2-1; D possibly corresponds to TRBD2 (6 bases). The receptor was isolated from an adult with mismatch repair-deficient cancer. This specimen consisted of peripheral blood, obtained 52 weeks after starting pembrolizumab. The CDR3 DNA is TGCGCCAGCAGCCTGACTAGTGAGGGGGAGCAGTTCTTC. This sequence encodes CASSLTSEGEQFF.